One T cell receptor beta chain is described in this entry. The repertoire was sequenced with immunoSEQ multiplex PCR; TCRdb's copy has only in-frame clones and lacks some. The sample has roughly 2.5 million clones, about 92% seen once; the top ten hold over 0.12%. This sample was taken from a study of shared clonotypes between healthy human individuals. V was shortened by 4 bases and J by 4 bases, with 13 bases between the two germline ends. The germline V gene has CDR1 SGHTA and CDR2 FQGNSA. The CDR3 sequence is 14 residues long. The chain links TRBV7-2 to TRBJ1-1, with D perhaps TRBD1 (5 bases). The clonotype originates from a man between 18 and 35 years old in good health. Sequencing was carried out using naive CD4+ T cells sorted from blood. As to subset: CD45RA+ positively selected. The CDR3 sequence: CASSSQGFITEAFF. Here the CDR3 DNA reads TGTGCCAGCAGCTCCCAGGGATTTATCACTGAAGCTTTCTTT.